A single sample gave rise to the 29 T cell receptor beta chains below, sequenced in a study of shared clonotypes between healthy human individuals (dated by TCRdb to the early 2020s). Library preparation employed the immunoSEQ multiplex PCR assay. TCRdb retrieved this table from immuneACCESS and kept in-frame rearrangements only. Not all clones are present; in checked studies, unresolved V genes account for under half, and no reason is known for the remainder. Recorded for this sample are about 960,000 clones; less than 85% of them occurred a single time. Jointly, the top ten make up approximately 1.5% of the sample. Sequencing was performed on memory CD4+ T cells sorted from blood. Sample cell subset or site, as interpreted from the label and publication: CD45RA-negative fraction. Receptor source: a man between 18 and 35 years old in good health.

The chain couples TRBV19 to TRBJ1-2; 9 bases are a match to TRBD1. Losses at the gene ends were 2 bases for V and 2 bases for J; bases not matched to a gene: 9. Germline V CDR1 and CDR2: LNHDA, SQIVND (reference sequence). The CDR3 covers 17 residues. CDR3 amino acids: CASSISQGATGNYGYTF. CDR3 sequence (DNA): TGTGCCAGTAGTATATCACAGGGGGCGACGGGAAACTATGGCTACACCTTC.

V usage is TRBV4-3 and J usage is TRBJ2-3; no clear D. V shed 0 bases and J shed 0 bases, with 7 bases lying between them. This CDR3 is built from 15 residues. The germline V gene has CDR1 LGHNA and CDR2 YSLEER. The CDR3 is CASSQDGLSTDTQYF. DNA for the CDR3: TGCGCCAGCAGCCAAGACGGTCTAAGCACAGATACGCAGTATTTT.

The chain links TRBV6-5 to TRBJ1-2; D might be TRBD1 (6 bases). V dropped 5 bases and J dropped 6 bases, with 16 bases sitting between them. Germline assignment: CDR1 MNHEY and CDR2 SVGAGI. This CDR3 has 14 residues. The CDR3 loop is CASSPIQGPNGYTF. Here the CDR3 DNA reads TGTGCCAGCAGTCCAATACAGGGTCCGAATGGCTACACCTTC.

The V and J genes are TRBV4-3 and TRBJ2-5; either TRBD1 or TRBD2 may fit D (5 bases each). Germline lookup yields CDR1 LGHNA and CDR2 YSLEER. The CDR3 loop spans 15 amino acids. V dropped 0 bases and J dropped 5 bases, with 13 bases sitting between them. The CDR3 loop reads CASSQDRGERETQYF. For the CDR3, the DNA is TGCGCCAGCAGCCAAGATCGAGGGGAGCGGGAGACCCAGTACTTC.

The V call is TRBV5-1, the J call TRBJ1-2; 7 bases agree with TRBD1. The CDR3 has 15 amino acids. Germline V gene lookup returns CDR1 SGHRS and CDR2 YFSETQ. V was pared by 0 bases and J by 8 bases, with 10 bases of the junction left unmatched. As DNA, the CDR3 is TGCGCCAGCAGCTTGGAGGGACAGATCTCGGGGGGCTACACCTTC. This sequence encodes CASSLEGQISGGYTF.

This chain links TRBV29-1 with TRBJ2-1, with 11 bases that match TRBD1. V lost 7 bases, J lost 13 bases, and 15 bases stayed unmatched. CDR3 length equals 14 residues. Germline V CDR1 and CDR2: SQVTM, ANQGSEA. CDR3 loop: CSAGTGGSGSSQFF. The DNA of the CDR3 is TGCAGCGCAGGGACAGGGGGTAGCGGGAGCTCCCAGTTCTTC.

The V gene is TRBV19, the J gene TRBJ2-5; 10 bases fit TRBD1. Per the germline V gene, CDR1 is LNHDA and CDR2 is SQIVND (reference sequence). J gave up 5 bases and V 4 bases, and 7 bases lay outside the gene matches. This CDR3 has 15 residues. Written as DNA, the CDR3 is TGTGCCAGTAGTAGCCTGGACAGGGGGAGGGAGACCCAGTACTTC. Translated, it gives CASSSLDRGRETQYF.

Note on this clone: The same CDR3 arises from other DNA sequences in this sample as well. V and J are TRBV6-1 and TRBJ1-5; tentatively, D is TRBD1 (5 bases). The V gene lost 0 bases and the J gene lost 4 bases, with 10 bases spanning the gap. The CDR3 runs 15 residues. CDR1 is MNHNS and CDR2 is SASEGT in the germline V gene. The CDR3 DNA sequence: TGTGCCAGCAGTGAAGCAGGGGTAGGGAATCAGCCCCAGCATTTT. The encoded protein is CASSEAGVGNQPQHF.

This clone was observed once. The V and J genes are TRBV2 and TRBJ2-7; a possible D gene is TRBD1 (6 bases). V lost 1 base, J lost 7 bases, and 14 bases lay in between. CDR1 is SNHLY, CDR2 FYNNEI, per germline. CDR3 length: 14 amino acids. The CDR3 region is CASSEVHRVGEQYF. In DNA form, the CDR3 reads TGTGCCAGCAGTGAAGTCCACAGGGTAGGGGAGCAGTACTTC.

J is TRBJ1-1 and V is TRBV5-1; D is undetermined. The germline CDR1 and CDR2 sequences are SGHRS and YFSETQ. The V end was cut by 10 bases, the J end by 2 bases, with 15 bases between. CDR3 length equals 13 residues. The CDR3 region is CAPRQADNTEAFF. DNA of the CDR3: TGCGCCCCCCGGCAGGCGGATAACACTGAAGCTTTCTTT.

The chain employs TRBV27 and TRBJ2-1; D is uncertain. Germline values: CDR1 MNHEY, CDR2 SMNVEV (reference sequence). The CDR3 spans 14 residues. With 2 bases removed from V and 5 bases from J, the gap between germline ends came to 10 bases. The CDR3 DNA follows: TGTGCCAGCAGTTTACAAGCGATTGACAATGAGCAGTTCTTC. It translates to CASSLQAIDNEQFF.

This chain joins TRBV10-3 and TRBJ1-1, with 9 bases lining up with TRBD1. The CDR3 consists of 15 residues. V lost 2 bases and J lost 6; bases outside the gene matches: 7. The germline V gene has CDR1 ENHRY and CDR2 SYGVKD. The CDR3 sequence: CAISEVVGTGPEAFF. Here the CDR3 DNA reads TGTGCCATCAGTGAGGTCGTGGGGACAGGGCCTGAAGCTTTCTTT.

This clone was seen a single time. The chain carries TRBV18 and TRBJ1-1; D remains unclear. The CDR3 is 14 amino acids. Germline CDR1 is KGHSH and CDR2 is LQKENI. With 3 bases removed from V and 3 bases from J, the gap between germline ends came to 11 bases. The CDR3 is CASSPLVRDTEAFF. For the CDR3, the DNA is TGTGCCAGCTCACCGTTGGTGAGGGACACTGAAGCTTTCTTT.

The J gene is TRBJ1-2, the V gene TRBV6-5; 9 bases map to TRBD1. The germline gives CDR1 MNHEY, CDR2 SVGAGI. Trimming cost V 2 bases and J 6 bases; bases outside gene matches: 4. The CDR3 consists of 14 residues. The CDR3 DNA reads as TGTGCCAGCAGTTACGGGGACAGGGTCGATGGCTACACCTTC. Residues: CASSYGDRVDGYTF.

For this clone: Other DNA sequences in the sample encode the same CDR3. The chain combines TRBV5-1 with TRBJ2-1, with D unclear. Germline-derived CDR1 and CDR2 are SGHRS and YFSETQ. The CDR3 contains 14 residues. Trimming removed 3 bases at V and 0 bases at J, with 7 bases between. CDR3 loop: CASSSDSSYNEQFF. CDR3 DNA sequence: TGCGCCAGCAGCTCGGATAGCTCCTACAATGAGCAGTTCTTC.

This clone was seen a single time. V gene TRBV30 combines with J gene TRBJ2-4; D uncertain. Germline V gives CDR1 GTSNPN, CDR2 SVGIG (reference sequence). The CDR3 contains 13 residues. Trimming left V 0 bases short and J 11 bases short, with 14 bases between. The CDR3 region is CAWSVSLTIFQYF. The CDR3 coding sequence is TGTGCCTGGAGTGTTTCGCTCACTATTTTTCAGTACTTC.

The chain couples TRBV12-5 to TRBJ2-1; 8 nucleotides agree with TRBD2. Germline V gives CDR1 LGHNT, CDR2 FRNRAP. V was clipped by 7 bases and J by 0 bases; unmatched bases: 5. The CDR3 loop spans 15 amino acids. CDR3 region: CASATSGGSYNEQFF. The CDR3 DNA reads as TGTGCTAGTGCCACTAGCGGTGGCTCCTACAATGAGCAGTTCTTC.

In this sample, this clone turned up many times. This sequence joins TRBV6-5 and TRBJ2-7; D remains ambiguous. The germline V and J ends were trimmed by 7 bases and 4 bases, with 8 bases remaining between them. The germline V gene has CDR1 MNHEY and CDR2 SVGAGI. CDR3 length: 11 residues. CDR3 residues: CASMNLYEQYF. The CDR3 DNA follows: TGTGCCAGCATGAACCTTTACGAGCAGTACTTC.

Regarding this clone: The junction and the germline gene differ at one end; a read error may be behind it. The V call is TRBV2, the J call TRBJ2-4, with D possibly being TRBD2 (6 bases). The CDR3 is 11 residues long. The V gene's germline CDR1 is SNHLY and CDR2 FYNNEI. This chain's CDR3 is CASSRGGGFNF. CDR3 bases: TGTGCCAGCAGCCGCGGTGGAGGGTTTAACTTC. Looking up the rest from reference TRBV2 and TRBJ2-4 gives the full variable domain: EPEVTQTPSHQVTQMGQEVILRCVPISNHLYFYWYRQILGQKVEFLVSFYNNEISEKSEIFDDQFSVERPDGSNFTLKIRSTKLEDSAMYFCASSRGGGFNFGAGTRLSVL.

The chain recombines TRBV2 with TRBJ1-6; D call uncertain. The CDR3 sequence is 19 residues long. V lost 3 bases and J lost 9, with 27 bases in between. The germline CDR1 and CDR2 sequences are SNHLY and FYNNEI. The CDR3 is CASSDLGVRLFPWGSPLHF. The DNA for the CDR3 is TGTGCCAGCAGTGACCTGGGTGTCAGGTTATTTCCTTGGGGTTCACCCCTCCACTTT.

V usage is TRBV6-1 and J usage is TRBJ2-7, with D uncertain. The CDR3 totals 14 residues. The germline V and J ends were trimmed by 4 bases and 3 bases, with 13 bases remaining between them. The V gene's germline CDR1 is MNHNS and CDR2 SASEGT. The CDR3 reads CASSVASPLYEQYF. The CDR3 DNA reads TGTGCCAGCAGTGTGGCCAGCCCCCTCTACGAGCAGTACTTC.

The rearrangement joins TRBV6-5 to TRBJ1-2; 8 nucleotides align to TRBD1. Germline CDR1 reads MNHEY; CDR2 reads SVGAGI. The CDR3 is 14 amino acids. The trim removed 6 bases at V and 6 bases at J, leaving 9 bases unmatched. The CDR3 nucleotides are TGTGCCAGCAGCCAACGTCCGACAGGGGATGGCTACACCTTC. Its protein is CASSQRPTGDGYTF.

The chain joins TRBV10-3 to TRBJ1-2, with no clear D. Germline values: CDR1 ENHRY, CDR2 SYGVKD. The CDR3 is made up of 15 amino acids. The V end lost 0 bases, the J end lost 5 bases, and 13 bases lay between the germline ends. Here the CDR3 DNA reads TGTGCCATCAGTGAGTCAGGGTCACTCCTGTATGGCTACACCTTC. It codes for CAISESGSLLYGYTF.

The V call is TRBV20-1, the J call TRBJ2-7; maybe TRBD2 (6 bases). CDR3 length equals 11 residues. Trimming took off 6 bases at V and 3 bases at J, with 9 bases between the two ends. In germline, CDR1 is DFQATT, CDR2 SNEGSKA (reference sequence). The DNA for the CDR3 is TGCAGTGCCGCGGGGTTCTACGAGCAGTACTTC. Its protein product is CSAAGFYEQYF.

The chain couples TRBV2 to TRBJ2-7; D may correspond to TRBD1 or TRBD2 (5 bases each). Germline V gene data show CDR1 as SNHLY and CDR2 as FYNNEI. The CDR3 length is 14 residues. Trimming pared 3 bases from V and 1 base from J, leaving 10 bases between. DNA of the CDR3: TGTGCCAGCAGTGACCTGAGGGGATCCTACGAGCAGTACTTC. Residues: CASSDLRGSYEQYF.

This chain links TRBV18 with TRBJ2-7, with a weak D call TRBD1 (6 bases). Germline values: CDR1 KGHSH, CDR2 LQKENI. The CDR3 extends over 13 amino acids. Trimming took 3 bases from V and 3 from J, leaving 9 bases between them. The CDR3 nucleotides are TGTGCCAGCTCACCGGAACAGGGCTACGAGCAGTACTTC. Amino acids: CASSPEQGYEQYF.

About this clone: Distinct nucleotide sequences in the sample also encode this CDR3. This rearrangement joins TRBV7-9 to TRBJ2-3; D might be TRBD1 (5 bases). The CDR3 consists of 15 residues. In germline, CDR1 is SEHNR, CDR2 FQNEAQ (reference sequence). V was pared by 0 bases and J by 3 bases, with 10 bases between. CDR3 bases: TGTGCCAGCAGCTTAGCAGGGGTCGGGACAGATACGCAGTATTTT. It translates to CASSLAGVGTDTQYF.

CDR3 bases: TGTGCCAGCAGCTCTAGTGGGGGCTACGAGCAGTACTTC. This encodes CASSSSGGYEQYF. The chain links TRBV7-6 to TRBJ2-7; D could derive from TRBD1 or TRBD2 (5 bases each). Germline V CDR1 and CDR2: SGHVS, FNYEAQ. V lost 4 bases and J lost 3, with 10 bases in between. The CDR3 loop spans 13 amino acids. Using reference TRBV7-6 and TRBJ2-7 for the parts outside the CDR3, the full variable domain is GAGVSQSPRYKVTKRGQDVALRCDPISGHVSLYWYRQALGQGPEFLTYFNYEAQQDKSGLPNDRFSAERPEGSISTLTIQRTEQRDSAMYRCASSSSGGYEQYFGPGTRLTVT.

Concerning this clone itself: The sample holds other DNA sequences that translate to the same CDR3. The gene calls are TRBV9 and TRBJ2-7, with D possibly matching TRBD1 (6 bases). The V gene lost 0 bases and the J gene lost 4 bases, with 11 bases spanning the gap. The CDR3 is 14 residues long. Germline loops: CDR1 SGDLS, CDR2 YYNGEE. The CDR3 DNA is TGTGCCAGCAGCGTAGGTACAGGGCGATACGAGCAGTACTTC. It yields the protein CASSVGTGRYEQYF.